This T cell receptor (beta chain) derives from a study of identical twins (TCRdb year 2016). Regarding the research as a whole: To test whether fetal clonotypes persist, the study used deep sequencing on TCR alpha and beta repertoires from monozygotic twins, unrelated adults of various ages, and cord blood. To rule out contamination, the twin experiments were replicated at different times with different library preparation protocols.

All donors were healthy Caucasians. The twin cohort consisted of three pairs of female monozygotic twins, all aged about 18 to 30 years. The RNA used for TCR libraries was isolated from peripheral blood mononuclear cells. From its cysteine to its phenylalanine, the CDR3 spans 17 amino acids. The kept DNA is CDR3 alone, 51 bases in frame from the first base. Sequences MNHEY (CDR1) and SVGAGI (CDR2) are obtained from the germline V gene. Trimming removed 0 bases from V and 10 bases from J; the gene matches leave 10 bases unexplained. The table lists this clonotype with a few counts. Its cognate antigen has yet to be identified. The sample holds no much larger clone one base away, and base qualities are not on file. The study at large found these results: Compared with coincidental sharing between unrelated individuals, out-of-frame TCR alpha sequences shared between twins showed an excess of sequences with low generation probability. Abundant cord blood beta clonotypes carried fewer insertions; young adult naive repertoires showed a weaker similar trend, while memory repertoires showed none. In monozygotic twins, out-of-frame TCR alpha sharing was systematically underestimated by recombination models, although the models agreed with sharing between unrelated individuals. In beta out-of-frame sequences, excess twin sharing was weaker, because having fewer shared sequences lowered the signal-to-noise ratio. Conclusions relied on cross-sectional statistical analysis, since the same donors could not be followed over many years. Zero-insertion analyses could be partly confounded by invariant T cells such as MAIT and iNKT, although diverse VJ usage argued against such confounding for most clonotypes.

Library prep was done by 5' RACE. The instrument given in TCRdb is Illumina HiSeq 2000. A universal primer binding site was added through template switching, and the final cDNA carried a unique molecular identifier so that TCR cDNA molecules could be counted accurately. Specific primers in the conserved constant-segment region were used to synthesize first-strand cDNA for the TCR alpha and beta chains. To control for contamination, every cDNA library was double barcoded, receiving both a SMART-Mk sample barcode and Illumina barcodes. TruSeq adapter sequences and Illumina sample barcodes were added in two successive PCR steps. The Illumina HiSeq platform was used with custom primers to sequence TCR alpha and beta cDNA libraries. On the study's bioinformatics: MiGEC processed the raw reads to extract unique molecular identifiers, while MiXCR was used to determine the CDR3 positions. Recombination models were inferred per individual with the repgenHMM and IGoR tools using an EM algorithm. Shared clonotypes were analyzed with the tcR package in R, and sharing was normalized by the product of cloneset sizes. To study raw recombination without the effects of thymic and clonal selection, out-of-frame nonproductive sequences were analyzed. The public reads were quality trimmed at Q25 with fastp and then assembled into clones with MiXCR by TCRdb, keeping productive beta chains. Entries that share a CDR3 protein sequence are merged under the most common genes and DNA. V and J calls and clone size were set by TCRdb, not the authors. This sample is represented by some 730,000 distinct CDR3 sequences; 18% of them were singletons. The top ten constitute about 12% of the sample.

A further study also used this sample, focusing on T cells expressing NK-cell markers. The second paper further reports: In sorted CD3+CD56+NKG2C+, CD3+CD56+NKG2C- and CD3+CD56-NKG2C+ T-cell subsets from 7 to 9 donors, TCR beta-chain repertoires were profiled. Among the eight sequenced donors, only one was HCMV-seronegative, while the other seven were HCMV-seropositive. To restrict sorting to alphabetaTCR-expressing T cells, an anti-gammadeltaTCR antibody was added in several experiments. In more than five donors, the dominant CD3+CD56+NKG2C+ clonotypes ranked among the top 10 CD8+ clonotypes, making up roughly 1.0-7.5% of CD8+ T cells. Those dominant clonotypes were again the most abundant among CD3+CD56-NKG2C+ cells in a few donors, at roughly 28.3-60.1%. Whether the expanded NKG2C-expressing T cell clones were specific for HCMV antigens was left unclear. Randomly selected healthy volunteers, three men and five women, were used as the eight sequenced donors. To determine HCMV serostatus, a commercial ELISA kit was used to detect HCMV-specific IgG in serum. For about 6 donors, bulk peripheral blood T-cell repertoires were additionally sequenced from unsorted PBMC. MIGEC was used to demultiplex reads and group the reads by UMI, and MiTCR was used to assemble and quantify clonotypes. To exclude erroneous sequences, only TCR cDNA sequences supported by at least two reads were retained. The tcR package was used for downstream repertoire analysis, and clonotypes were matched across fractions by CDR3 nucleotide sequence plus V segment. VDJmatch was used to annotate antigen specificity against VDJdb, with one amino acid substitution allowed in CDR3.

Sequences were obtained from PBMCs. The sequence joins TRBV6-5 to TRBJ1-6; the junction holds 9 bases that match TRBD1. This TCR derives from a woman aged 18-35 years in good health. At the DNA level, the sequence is TGTGCCAGCAGTTACTCGCAGCTCGGGACAGGGCACTCACCCCTCCACTTT. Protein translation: CASSYSQLGTGHSPLHF.